This T cell receptor (beta chain) derives from a study of PD-1 blockade in classical Hodgkin lymphoma. The germline gives CDR1 MGHRA, CDR2 YSYEKL. This CDR3 has 16 amino acids. V was shortened by 4 bases and J by 0 bases, with 13 bases between the two germline ends. This clone was picked up a small number of times. All the patients suffered relapse after autologous stem cell transplantation, and brentuximab vedotin exposure differed. The assay was immunoSEQ multiplex PCR, and TCRdb's table has in-frame clones only and misses some. The profile shows some 150,000 clones, around four fifths of them singletons.

The chain recombines TRBV4-1 with TRBJ1-3; tentative D call: TRBD1 (6 bases). The source is a human donor with classical Hodgkin lymphoma. The material sequenced was peripheral blood mononuclear cells (PBMCs), taken before the second cycle of nivolumab. The chain's CDR3 is CASSPPTGLSGNTIYF. CDR3 nucleotide sequence: TGCGCCAGCAGCCCACCGACAGGCCTCTCTGGAAACACCATATATTTT.